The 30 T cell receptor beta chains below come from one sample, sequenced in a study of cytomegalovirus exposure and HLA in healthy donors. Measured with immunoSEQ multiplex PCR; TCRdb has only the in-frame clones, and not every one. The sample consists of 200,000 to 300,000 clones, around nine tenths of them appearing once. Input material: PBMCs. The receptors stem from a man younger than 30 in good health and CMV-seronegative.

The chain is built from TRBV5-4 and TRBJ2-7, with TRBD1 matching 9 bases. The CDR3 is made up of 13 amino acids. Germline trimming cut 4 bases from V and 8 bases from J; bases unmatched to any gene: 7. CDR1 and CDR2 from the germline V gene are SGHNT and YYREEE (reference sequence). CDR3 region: CASSVRDRAQQYF. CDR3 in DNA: TGTGCCAGCAGCGTCCGGGACAGGGCCCAGCAGTACTTC.

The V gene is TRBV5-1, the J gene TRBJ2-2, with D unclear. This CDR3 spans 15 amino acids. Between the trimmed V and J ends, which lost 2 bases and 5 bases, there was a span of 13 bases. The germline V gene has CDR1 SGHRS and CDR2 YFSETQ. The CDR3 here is CASSFMDGQTGELFF. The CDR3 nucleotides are TGCGCCAGCAGCTTCATGGATGGGCAGACCGGGGAGCTGTTTTTT.

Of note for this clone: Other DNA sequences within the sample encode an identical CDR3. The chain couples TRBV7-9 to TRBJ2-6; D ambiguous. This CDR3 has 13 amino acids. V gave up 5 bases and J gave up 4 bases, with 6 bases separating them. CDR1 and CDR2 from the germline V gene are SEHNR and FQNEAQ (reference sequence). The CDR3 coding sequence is TGTGCCAGCAGCCGACTCGGGGCCAACGTCCTGACTTTC. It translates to CASSRLGANVLTF.

CDR3 DNA sequence: TGTGCCAGCTCACCGGGGGCCATGAACACTGAAGCTTTCTTT. This codes for CASSPGAMNTEAFF. The V gene is TRBV18, the J gene TRBJ1-1; D might be TRBD1 (6 bases). V shed 3 bases and J shed 0 bases, with 8 bases lying between them. CDR1 and CDR2 (germline): KGHSH, LQKENI. CDR3 length equals 14 residues. Full variable domain (remainder filled in from reference TRBV18 and TRBJ1-1): NAGVMQNPRHLVRRRGQEARLRCSPMKGHSHVYWYRQLPEEGLKFMVYLQKENIIDESGMPKERFSAEFPKEGPSILRIQQVVRGDSAAYFCASSPGAMNTEAFFGQGTRLTVV.

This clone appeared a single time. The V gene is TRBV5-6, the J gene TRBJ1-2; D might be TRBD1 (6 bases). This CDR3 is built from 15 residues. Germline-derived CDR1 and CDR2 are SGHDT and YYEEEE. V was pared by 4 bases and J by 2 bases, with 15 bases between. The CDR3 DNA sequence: TGTGCCAGCAGCGAGGATCAGGGGTGGAACTATGGCTACACCTTC. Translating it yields CASSEDQGWNYGYTF.

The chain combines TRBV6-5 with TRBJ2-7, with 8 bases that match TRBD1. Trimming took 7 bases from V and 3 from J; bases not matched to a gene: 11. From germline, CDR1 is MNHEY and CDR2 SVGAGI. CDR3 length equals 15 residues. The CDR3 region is CASIMYGTGVYEQYF. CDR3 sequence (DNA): TGTGCCAGCATTATGTACGGGACAGGAGTCTACGAGCAGTACTTC.

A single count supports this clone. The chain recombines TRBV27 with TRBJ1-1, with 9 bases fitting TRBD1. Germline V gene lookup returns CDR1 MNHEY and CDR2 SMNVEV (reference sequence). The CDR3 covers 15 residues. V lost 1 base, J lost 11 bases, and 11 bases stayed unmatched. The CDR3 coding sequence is TGTGCCAGCAGTTTATTGGGACAGGGTTACTCGGGGGCTTTCTTT. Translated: CASSLLGQGYSGAFF.

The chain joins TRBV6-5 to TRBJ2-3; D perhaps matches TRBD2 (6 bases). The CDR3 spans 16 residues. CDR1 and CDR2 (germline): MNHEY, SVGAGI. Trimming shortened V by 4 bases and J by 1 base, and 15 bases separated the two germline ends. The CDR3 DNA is TGTGCCAGCAGTTGGACGTGGCGGGACCGCACAGATACGCAGTATTTT. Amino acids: CASSWTWRDRTDTQYF.

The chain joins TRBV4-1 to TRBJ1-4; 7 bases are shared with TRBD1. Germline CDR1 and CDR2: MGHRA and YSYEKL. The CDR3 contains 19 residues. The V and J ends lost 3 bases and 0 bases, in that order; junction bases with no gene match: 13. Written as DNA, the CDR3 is TGCGCCAGCAGCCAGCACTTGACAGGGAATATTGCAACTAATGAAAAACTGTTTTTT. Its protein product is CASSQHLTGNIATNEKLFF.

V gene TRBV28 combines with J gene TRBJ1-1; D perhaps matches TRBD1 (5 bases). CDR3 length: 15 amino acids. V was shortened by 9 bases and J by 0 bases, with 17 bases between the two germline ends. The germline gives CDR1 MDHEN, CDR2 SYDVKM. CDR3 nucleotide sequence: TGTGCCAGTATAACCACGTGGGGGGTGAACACTGAAGCTTTCTTT. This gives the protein CASITTWGVNTEAFF.

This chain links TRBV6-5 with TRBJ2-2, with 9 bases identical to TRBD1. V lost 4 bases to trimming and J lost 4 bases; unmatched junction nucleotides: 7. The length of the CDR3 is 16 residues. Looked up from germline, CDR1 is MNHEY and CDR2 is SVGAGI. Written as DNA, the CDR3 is TGTGCCAGCAGTTTTATCTCGACAGGGGGCACCGGGGAGCTGTTTTTT. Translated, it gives CASSFISTGGTGELFF.

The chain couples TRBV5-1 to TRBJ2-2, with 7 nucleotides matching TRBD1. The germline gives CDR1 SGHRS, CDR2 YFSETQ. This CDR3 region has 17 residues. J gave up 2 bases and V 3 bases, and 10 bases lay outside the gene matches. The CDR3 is CASSSGTALFNTGELFF. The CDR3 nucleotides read TGCGCCAGCAGCTCGGGGACAGCTTTATTTAACACCGGGGAGCTGTTTTTT.

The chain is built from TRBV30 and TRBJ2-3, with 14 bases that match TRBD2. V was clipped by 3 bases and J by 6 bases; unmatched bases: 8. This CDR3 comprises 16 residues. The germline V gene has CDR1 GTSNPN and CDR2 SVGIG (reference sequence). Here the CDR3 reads CAWRGGLAGVEDTQYF. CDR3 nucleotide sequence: TGTGCCTGGAGGGGGGGACTAGCGGGAGTTGAGGATACGCAGTATTTT.

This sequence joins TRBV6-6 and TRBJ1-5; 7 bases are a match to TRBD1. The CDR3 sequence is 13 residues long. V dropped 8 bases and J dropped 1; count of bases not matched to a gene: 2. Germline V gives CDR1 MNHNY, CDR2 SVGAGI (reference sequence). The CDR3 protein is CASQQGSNQPQHF. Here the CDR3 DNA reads TGTGCCAGCCAACAGGGGAGCAATCAGCCCCAGCATTTT.

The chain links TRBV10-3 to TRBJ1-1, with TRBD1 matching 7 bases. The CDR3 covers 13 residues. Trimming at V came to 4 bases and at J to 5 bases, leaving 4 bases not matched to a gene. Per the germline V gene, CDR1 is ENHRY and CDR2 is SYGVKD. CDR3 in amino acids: CAISGDSGTEAFF. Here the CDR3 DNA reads TGTGCCATCAGTGGGGACAGTGGGACTGAAGCTTTCTTT.

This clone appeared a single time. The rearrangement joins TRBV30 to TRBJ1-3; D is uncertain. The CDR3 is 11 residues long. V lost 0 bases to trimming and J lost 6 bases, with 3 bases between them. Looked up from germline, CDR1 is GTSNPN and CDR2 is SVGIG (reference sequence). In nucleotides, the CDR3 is TGTGCCTGGAGTGTCCAAAACACCATATATTTT. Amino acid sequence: CAWSVQNTIYF.

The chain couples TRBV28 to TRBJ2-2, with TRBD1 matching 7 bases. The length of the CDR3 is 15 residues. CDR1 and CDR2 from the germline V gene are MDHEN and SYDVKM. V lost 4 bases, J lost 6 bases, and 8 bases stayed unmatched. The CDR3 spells CASSWGTARAGELFF. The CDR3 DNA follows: TGTGCCAGCAGTTGGGGGACAGCTCGAGCCGGGGAGCTGTTTTTT.

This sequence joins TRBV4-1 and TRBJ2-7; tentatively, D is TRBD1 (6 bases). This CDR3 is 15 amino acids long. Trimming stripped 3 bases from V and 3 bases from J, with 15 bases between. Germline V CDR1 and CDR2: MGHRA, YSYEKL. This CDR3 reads CASSQDTSQGYEQYF. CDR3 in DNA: TGCGCCAGCAGCCAGGACACCTCACAGGGCTACGAGCAGTACTTC.

CDR3 in DNA: TGTGCCAGCAGCCCATCAGTAGGGAGGCAAGAGACCCAGTACTTC. This sequence encodes CASSPSVGRQETQYF. The rearrangement uses TRBV7-9 and TRBJ2-5, with D perhaps TRBD2 (6 bases). The CDR3 is 15 amino acids. Trimming shortened V by 5 bases and J by 2 bases, and 15 bases separated the two germline ends. Germline loops: CDR1 SEHNR, CDR2 FQNEAQ (reference sequence).

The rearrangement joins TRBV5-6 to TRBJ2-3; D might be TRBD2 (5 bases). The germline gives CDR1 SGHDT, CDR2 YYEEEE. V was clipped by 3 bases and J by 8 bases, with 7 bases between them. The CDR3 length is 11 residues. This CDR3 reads CASSSGGTQYF. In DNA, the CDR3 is TGTGCCAGCAGCTCCGGAGGTACGCAGTATTTT.

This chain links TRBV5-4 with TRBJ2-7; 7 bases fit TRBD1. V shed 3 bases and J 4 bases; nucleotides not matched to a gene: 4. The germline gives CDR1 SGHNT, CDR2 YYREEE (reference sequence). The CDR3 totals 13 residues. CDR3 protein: CASSSGQRYEQYF. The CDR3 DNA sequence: TGTGCCAGCAGCTCGGGACAGAGGTACGAGCAGTACTTC.

The CDR3: CASSLDRAVLNEQFF. Here the CDR3 DNA reads TGTGCCAGCAGCTTGGACAGGGCTGTGTTAAATGAGCAGTTCTTC. V and J are TRBV7-3 and TRBJ2-1, with 8 bases aligning to TRBD1. V dropped 3 bases and J dropped 7; count of bases not matched to a gene: 8. The length of the CDR3 is 15 residues. Germline loops: CDR1 SGHTA, CDR2 FQGTGA.

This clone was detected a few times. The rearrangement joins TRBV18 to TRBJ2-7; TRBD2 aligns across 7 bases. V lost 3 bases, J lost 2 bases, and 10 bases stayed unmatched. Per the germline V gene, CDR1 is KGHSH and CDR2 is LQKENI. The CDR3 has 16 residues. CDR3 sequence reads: CASSPGATSSTYEQYF. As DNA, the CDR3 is TGTGCCAGCTCACCTGGGGCGACTAGCTCCACCTACGAGCAGTACTTC. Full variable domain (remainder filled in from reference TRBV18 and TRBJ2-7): NAGVMQNPRHLVRRRGQEARLRCSPMKGHSHVYWYRQLPEEGLKFMVYLQKENIIDESGMPKERFSAEFPKEGPSILRIQQVVRGDSAAYFCASSPGATSSTYEQYFGPGTRLTVT.

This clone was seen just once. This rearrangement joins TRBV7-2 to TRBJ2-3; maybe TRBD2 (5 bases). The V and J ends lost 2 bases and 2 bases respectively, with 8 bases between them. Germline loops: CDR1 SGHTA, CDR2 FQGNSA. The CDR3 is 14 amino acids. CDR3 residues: CASSLYGNTDTQYF. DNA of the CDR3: TGTGCCAGCAGCTTATACGGGAACACAGATACGCAGTATTTT.

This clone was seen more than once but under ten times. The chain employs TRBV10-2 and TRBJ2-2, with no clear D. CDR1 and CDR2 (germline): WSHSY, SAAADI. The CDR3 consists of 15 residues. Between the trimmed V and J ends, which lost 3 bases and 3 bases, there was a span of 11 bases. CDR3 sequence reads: CASSDSGLYTGELFF. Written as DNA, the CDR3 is TGCGCCAGCAGTGATTCCGGTCTCTACACCGGGGAGCTGTTTTTT.

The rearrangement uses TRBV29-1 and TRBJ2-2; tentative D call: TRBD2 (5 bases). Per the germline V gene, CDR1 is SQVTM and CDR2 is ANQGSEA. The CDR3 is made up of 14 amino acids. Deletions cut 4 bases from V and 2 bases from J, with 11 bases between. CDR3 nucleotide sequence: TGCAGCGTTGGAGGGCAGAGCAACACCGGGGAGCTGTTTTTT. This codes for CSVGGQSNTGELFF.

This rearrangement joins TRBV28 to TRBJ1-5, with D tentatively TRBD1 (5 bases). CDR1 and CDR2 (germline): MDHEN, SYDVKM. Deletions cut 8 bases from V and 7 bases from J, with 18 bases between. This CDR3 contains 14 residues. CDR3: CASRMGHEDQPQHF. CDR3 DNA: TGTGCCAGCCGGATGGGGCATGAAGACCAGCCCCAGCATTTT.

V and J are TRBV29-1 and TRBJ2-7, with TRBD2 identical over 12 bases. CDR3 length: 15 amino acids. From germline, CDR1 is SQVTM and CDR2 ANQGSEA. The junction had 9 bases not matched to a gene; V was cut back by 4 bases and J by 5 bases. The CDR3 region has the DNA TGCAGCGTTGGGACTAGCGGGGTATTGACAGACGAGCAGTACTTC. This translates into CSVGTSGVLTDEQYF.

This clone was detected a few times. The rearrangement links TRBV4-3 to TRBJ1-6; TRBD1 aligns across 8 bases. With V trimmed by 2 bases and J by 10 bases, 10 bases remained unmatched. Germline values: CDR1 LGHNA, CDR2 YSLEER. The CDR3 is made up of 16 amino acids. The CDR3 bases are TGCGCCAGCAGCCAATACCGCAGGGGGCGCCGGTCACCCCTCCACTTT. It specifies CASSQYRRGRRSPLHF.

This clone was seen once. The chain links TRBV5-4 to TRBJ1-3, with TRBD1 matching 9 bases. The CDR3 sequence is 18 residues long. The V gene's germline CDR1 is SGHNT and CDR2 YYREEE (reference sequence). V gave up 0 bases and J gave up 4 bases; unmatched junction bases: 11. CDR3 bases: TGTGCCAGCAGCTTGGAGGATCCCGGGACAGGGAACGGAAACACCATATATTTT. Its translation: CASSLEDPGTGNGNTIYF.